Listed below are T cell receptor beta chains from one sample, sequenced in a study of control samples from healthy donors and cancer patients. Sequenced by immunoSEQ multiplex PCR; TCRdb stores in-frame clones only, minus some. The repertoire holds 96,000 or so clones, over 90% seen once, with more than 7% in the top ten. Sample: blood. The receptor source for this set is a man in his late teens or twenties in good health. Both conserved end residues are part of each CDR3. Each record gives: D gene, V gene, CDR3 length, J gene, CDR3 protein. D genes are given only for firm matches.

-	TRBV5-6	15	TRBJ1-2	CASSLYDKDNYGYTF
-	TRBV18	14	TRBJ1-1	CASSGGAENTEAFF
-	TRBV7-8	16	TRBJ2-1	CASSLAGGVAGGSWFF
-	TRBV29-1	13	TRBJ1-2	CSVVQGSRYGYTF
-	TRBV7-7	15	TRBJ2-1	CASSLDAGLGNEQFF
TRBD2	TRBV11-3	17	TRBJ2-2	CASSRYGRGANTGELFF
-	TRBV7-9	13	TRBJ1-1	CASSTTGNTEAFF
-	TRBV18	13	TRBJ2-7	CASSPASSYEQYF
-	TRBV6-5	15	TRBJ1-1	CASSYSGEMITEAFF
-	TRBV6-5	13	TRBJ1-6	CASSYARNSPLHF
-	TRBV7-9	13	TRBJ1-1	CASSPELNTEAFF
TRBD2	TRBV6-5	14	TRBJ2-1	CASSYLRAGDEQFF